This TCR beta chain came from a study of human T cells and chemical hapten exposure. On the study more broadly: Patients, predominantly female, presented with alopecia areata, totalis or universalis.

Indicated time point: patch test 2, 6 weeks after DPC sensitization. Treatment meaning: therapeutic diphenylcyclopropenone sensitization with weekly scalp DPC. This clonotype was seen more than once but under ten times. V shed 3 bases and J shed 5 bases, with 19 bases lying between them. Germline V lookup: CDR1 LNHDA, CDR2 SQIVND (reference sequence). The CDR3 contains 16 residues. TCRdb re-called the RACE reads through MiXCR, storing one row per CDR3 protein. Altogether about 82,000 distinct CDR3 sequences are present, 6.5% to 8.5% being singletons, with the ten largest covering 1.3%. Material: whole blood, obtained in connection with sensitization to the hapten diphenylcyclopropenone (DPC). The TCR was taken from a woman aged 25 to 45 with alopecia areata. Some clones in this sample may be carry-over from other donors' samples. This chain uses TRBV19 with TRBJ2-5; D may be TRBD2 (6 bases). The CDR3 here is CASSIRTSSAGETQYF. The CDR3 nucleotides read TGTGCCAGTAGTATCAGAACCTCCAGCGCGGGGGAGACCCAGTACTTC.